The entry below gives a single T cell receptor (beta chain) sequence along with its context. The antigen is not known. The source of the sample is a study of beta chain features in type 1 diabetes. Study-wide background: Examined across all samples were around 110 million sorted cells.

With 2 bases clipped from V and 0 bases from J, the junction kept 6 bases outside the gene matches. The germline V gene has CDR1 MNHEY and CDR2 SMNVEV (reference sequence). This CDR3 is built from 17 residues. Investigators reverse transcribed all isolated RNA, so they sequenced expressed TCRB transcripts. Naive, central memory and regulatory T cell samples averaged around 4 million immunoSEQ reads each. Here immunoSEQ multiplex PCR was the method, and the copy in TCRdb shows in-frame clones only, minus some. Of roughly 170,000 clones in the sample, about 13% were seen once. Based on CD45RO/CCR7/CD25/CD127/CD95/CD27, CD4+ regulatory, stem cell-like memory, naive and central memory cells were sorted. Study outcomes and limitations: In the patient group, naive, central memory and Treg TCRB repertoires seemed more alike than in the healthy donor group.

The chain recombines TRBV27 with TRBJ2-2; TRBD2 matches 7 bases. Sequenced material: central memory CD4+ T cells from blood. The clonotype originates from a young woman in good health. In DNA form, the CDR3 reads TGTGCCAGCAGTTTAAAATTCGGACTAGCGAACACCGGGGAGCTGTTTTTT. Protein product: CASSLKFGLANTGELFF.